This T cell receptor beta chain was obtained from a study of regulatory T cells in long-lasting Graves disease. CDR1 is SGHVS and CDR2 is FQNEAQ in the germline V gene. Trimming removed 0 bases at V and 0 bases at J, with 9 bases between. The CDR3 is 16 amino acids. Time point here: persistent/refractory GD, antithyroid drugs over 5 years with positive TRAb. There was RNA extracted from PBMCs, and the TCR library was made from it. Investigators prepared the TCR beta libraries by applying iRepertoire HTBI primers and Arm-PCR of CDR3 regions. TCRdb processed the multiplex PCR reads anew with MiXCR; each CDR3 protein has one entry. The sample lists fewer than 550,000 distinct CDR3 sequences; roughly 21% were seen once.

This sequence joins TRBV7-8 and TRBJ1-5; D remains ambiguous. The receptor was isolated from a female donor with Graves disease. Specimen: peripheral blood mononuclear cells (PBMCs), collected when the disease was refractory, from a patient treated with antithyroid drugs. The DNA for the CDR3 is TGTGCCAGCAGCTTAGCGCGAGGGTTTAGCAATCAGCCCCAGCATTTT. As protein: CASSLARGFSNQPQHF. Looking up the rest from reference TRBV7-8 and TRBJ1-5 gives the full variable domain: GAGVSQSPRYKVAKRGQDVALRCDPISGHVSLFWYQQALGQGPEFLTYFQNEAQLDKSGLPSDRFFAERPEGSVSTLKIQRTQQEDSAVYLCASSLARGFSNQPQHFGDGTRLSIL.